This TCR beta chain was recorded in a study of neurological immune-mediated disorders. General study findings and limits: The greatest TCR clonal expansion appeared in HTLV-1-associated myelopathy and the smallest, falling below healthy controls, in multiple sclerosis. Sharing of CDR3 amino acid sequences among expanded clones across subjects was absent, suggesting private repertoires in all groups.

The making of cDNA relied on 5'RACE with 10-nucleotide random UMIs. Each CDR3 protein gets one entry after TCRdb re-called the 5' RACE reads with MiXCR. The sample consists of more than 70,000 distinct CDR3 sequences, roughly 10% of them appearing once. From germline, CDR1 is MDHEN and CDR2 SYDVKM. CDR3 length: 15 amino acids. After removal of 5 bases from V and 4 bases from J, the junction contained 10 bases not matched to a gene. Time point of the sample: longitudinal time-point 1 (baseline). The unsorted libraries were prepared from 2 million PBMCs (stored at -80 C). This clonotype was detected many times. The antigen remains undetermined.

The clonotype comes from a man younger than 45 in good health. The specimen sequenced was PBMCs. The gene calls are TRBV28 and TRBJ1-1; TRBD1 matches at 7 bases. In DNA form, the CDR3 reads TGTGCCAGCAGTACTACAGGGGCCATAGGCACTGAAGCTTTCTTT. This sequence encodes CASSTTGAIGTEAFF.